Included here is one TCR beta chain sequence, with context. What it binds is not known. Primers included in the PCR were 60 Vbeta and 13 Jbeta primers. Profiling relied on immunoSEQ multiplex PCR, and the TCRdb table lists in-frame clones only, not all of them. The table shows around 78,000 clones, with about 78% occurring only once. The record originates from a study of cytomegalovirus exposure and HLA in healthy donors. Looked up from germline, CDR1 is MGHRA and CDR2 is YSYEKL. This CDR3 is 15 amino acids long. V lost 3 bases, J lost 6 bases, and 1 base stayed unmatched. Study results and limitations: TRBV6-2, TRBV6-3 and other indistinguishable V segments were excluded.

The chain employs TRBV4-1 and TRBJ2-1; 14 bases map to TRBD2. Sequencing input: PBMCs. This receptor was obtained from a male donor in good health and CMV-seronegative. CDR3 sequence reads: CASSQTSGGANEQFF. DNA for the CDR3: TGCGCCAGCAGCCAGACTAGCGGGGGGGCCAATGAGCAGTTCTTC.